This TCR beta chain came from a study of blood T cell repertoires in COVID-19. On the study more broadly: In each case, the material was cDNA or gDNA derived from T cells, B-cell-depleted T cells, or PBMCs.

Assay used: immunoSEQ multiplex PCR; TCRdb lists only in-frame clones, some missing. This table holds about 170,000 clones, over 80% found once. The CDR3 runs 14 residues. V lost 4 bases and J lost 3; bases outside the gene matches: 6. Germline assignment: CDR1 SGHRS and CDR2 YFSETQ. The chain carries TRBV5-1 and TRBJ2-7; 8 bases are a match to TRBD1. Sequenced: peripheral blood. The receptor's source is a woman of 80 years or more with COVID-19, enrolled during active disease. The CDR3 DNA reads TGCGCCAGCAGCCGGGGACAGGAGAACTACGAGCAGTACTTC. Encoded protein: CASSRGQENYEQYF.